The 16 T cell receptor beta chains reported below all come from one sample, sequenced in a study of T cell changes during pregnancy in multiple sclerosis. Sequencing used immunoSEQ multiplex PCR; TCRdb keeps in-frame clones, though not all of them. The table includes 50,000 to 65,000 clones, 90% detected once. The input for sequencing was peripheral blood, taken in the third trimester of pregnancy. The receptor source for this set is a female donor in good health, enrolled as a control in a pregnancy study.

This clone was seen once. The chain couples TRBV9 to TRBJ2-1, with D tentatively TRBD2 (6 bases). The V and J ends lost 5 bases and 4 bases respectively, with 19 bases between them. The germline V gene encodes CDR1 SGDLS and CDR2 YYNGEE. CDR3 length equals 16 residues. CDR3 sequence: CASSVEGVRGYNEQFF. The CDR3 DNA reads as TGTGCCAGCAGTGTGGAGGGAGTTCGAGGTTACAATGAGCAGTTCTTC.

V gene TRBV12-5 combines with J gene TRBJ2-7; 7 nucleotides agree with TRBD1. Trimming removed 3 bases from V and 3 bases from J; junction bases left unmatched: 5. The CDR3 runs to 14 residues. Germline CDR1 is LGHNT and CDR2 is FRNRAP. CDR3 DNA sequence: TGTGCTAGTGGTTTTACAGGGGCCGTCTACGAGCAGTACTTC. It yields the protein CASGFTGAVYEQYF.

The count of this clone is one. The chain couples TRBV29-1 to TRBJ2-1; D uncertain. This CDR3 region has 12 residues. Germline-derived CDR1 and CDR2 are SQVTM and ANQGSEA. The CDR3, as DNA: TGCCTCGGGTTGGGCTCCTACAATGAGCAGTTCTTC. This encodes CLGLGSYNEQFF.

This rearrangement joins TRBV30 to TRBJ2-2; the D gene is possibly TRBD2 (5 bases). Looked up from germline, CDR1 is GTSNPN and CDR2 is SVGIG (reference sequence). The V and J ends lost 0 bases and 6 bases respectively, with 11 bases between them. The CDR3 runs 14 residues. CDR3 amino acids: CAWSVLDSSGELFF. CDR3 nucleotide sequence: TGTGCCTGGAGTGTACTGGACTCCTCCGGGGAGCTGTTTTTT.

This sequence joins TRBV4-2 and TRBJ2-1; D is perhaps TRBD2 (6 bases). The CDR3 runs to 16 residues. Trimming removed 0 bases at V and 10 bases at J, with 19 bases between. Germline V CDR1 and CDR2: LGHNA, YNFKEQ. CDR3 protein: CASSQESSGVVVEQFF. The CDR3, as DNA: TGTGCCAGCAGCCAAGAAAGTAGCGGAGTAGTGGTGGAGCAGTTCTTC.

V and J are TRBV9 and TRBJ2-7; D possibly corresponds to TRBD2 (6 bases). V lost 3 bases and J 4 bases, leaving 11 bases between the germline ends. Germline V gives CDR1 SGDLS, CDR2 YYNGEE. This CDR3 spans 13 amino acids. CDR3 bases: TGTGCCAGCAGCGCCGGGAGTGTATACGAGCAGTACTTC. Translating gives CASSAGSVYEQYF.

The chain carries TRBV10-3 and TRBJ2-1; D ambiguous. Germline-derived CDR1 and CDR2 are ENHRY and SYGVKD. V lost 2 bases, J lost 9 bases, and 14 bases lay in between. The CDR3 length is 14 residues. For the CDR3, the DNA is TGTGCCATCAGTGAGGCGGTCAGCTTGGGTGAGCAGTTCTTC. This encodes CAISEAVSLGEQFF.

The CDR3 coding sequence is TGTGCCAGTAGCGGACTTGAAAGCTTCTACGAGCAGTACTTC. Amino acids: CASSGLESFYEQYF. This chain uses TRBV19 with TRBJ2-7, with D perhaps TRBD2 (5 bases). The CDR3 runs to 14 residues. V shed 6 bases and J shed 3 bases, with 15 bases lying between them. CDR1 LNHDA and CDR2 SQIVND come from the germline V gene (reference sequence).

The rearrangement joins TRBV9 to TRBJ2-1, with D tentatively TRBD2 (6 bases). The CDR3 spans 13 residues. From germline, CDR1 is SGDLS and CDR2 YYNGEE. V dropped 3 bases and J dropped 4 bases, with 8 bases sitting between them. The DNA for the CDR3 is TGTGCCAGCAGCGCGGAGGGGTACAATGAGCAGTTCTTC. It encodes CASSAEGYNEQFF.

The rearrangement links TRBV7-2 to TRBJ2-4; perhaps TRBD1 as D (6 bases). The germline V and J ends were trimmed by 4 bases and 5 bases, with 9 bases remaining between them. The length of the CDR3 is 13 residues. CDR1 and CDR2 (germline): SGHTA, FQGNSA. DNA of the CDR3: TGTGCCAGCAGCTCCGGGACACAAAACATTCAGTACTTC. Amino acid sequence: CASSSGTQNIQYF.

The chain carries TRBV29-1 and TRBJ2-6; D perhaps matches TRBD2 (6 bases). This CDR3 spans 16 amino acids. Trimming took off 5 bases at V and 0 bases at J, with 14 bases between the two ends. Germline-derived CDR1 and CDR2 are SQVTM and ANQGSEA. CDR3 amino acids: CSVIREDLSGANVLTF. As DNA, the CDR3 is TGCAGCGTTATCAGGGAGGACCTCTCTGGGGCCAACGTCCTGACTTTC.

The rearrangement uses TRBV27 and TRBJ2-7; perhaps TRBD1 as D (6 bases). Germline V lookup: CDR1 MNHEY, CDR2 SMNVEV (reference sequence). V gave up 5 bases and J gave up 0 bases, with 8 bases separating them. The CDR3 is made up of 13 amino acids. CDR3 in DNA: TGTGCCAGCAGTGGACAGAGCTCCTACGAGCAGTACTTC. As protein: CASSGQSSYEQYF.

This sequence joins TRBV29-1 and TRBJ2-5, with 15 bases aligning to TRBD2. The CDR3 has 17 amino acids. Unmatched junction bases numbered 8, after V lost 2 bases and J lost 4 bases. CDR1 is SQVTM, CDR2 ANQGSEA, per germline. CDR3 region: CSVERTSGRAPSETQYF. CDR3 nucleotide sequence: TGCAGCGTTGAAAGGACTAGCGGGAGGGCCCCCTCAGAGACCCAGTACTTC.

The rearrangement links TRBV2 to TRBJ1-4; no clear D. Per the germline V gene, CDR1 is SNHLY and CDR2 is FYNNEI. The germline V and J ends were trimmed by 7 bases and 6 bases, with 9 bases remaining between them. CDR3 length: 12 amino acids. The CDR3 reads CASNVLHEKLFF. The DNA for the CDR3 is TGTGCCAGCAATGTTCTCCATGAAAAACTGTTTTTT.

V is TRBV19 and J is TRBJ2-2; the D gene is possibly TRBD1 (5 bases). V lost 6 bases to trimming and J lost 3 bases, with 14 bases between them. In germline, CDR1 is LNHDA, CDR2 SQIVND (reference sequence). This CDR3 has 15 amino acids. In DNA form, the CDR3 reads TGTGCCAGTAGCCTAGGGTCAGGGTACACCGGGGAGCTGTTTTTT. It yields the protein CASSLGSGYTGELFF.

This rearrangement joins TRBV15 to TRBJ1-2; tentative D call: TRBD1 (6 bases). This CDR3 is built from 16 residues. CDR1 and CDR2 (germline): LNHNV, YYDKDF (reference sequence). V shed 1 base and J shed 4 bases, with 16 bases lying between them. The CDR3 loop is CATSRVQGLFSYGYTF. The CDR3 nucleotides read TGTGCCACCAGCAGAGTGCAGGGGCTTTTTAGCTATGGCTACACCTTC. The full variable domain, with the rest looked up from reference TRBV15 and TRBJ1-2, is DAMVIQNPRYQVTQFGKPVTLSCSQTLNHNVMYWYQQKSSQAPKLLFHYYDKDFNNEADTPDNFQSRRPNTSFCFLDIRSPGLGDTAMYLCATSRVQGLFSYGYTFGSGTRLTVV.